Below are 11 T cell receptor beta chains sequenced from a single sample in a study of immune cell composition in non-small cell lung cancer. Data came from immunoSEQ multiplex PCR; TCRdb stores just in-frame clones and leaves some out. The profile shows about 15,000 clones, under 75% of them singletons. Sequences were obtained from lung tumor tissue. The source of these receptors is a human donor with non-small cell lung cancer.

This rearrangement joins TRBV7-2 to TRBJ1-2; a weak D match, TRBD1 (5 bases). The V and J ends lost 1 base and 8 bases respectively, with 14 bases between them. Germline V gene lookup returns CDR1 SGHTA and CDR2 FQGNSA. CDR3 length equals 14 residues. Written as DNA, the CDR3 is TGTGCCAGCAGCTTAGAACGCAGGGCCCAAGGCTACACCTTC. Amino acids: CASSLERRAQGYTF.

V and J are TRBV5-5 and TRBJ1-1; 11 bases line up with TRBD1. Germline-derived CDR1 and CDR2 are SGHKS and YYEKEE (reference sequence). This CDR3 is 15 amino acids long. The J segment lost 4 bases and the V segment lost 5 bases, leaving 7 bases of the junction unmatched. The CDR3 spells CASRPGQGAITEAFF. Here the CDR3 DNA reads TGTGCCAGCAGACCTGGACAGGGGGCCATCACTGAAGCTTTCTTT. Full variable domain (rest looked up from reference TRBV5-5 and TRBJ1-1): DAGVTQSPTHLIKTRGQQVTLRCSPISGHKSVSWYQQVLGQGPQFIFQYYEKEERGRGNFPDRFSARQFPNYSSELNVNALLLGDSALYLCASRPGQGAITEAFFGQGTRLTVV.

V and J are TRBV9 and TRBJ1-3; 10 positions match TRBD1. CDR3 length equals 16 residues. The V and J ends lost 4 bases and 1 base, in that order; junction bases with no gene match: 5. Per germline, CDR1 SGDLS and CDR2 YYNGEE. The CDR3 region is CASSPRTGGSGNTIYF. In nucleotides, the CDR3 is TGTGCCAGCAGCCCACGGACAGGGGGATCTGGAAACACCATATATTTT.

There are a few counts of this clone. The rearrangement uses TRBV5-5 and TRBJ1-2; no clear D. The germline V gene has CDR1 SGHKS and CDR2 YYEKEE (reference sequence). V was shortened by 0 bases and J by 5 bases, with 8 bases between the two germline ends. The CDR3 loop spans 13 amino acids. The CDR3 spells CASSLASGYGYTF. The CDR3 bases are TGTGCCAGCAGCTTGGCATCCGGGTATGGCTACACCTTC.

CDR3: CAWRANTEAFF. CDR3 DNA sequence: TGTGCCTGGAGGGCGAACACTGAAGCTTTCTTT. V gene TRBV30 combines with J gene TRBJ1-1, with no clear D. The V and J ends lost 3 bases and 1 base respectively, with 3 bases between them. Germline CDR1 and CDR2: GTSNPN and SVGIG (reference sequence). This CDR3 contains 11 residues.

V usage is TRBV6-5 and J usage is TRBJ1-2; 9 bases are shared with TRBD1. V shed 6 bases, J shed 6 bases, and the junction held 8 bases outside the gene matches. This CDR3 has 14 amino acids. From germline, CDR1 is MNHEY and CDR2 SVGAGI. The CDR3 is CASSRLGQGDGYTF. The CDR3 DNA follows: TGTGCCAGCAGCCGCCTGGGACAGGGCGATGGCTACACCTTC.

In the case of this clone: A junction boundary mismatches the germline segment, possibly from a read error. The J gene is TRBJ2-5, the V gene TRBV7-7; tentatively, D is TRBD2 (5 bases). The germline gives CDR1 SSHAT, CDR2 FNYEAQ (reference sequence). The CDR3 has 12 amino acids. CDR3 amino acids: CASSLSGETQYF. The CDR3 DNA follows: TGTGCTAGCAGCTTAAGCGGCGAGACCCAGTACTTC. Supplemented by reference TRBV7-7 and TRBJ2-5, the full variable domain reads GAGVSQSPRYKVTKRGQDVTLRCDPISSHATLYWYQQALGQGPEFLTYFNYEAQPDKSGLPSDRFSAERPEGSISTLTIQRTEQRDSAMYRCASSLSGETQYFGPGTRLLVL.

J is TRBJ2-7 and V is TRBV19; possible D gene TRBD2, 5 bases. The CDR3 extends over 15 amino acids. Trimming removed 5 bases from V and 0 bases from J, with 14 bases in between. Germline CDR1 and CDR2: LNHDA and SQIVND (reference sequence). The CDR3 DNA sequence: TGTGCCAGTAGTCCTCCCCGGGGTTTCTCCTACGAGCAGTACTTC. This gives the protein CASSPPRGFSYEQYF.

The chain couples TRBV5-8 to TRBJ1-5; D is ambiguous. From germline, CDR1 is SGHTS and CDR2 YDEGEE. V lost 1 base to trimming and J lost 6 bases, with 11 bases between them. The CDR3 is 14 residues long. CDR3 bases: TGTGCCAGCAGCTTGATCGTCCGCGGTCAGCCCCAGCATTTT. It encodes CASSLIVRGQPQHF. The entire variable domain, with the rest obtained from reference TRBV5-8 and TRBJ1-5, is as follows: EAGVTQSPTHLIKTRGQQATLRCSPISGHTSVYWYQQALGLGLQFLLWYDEGEERNRGNFPPRFSGRQFPNYSSELNVNALELEDSALYLCASSLIVRGQPQHFGDGTRLSIL.

The chain is built from TRBV10-3 and TRBJ2-3, with 14 bases lining up with TRBD2. V lost 8 bases and J lost 5; bases outside the gene matches: 6. CDR3 length: 15 amino acids. Germline V gene data show CDR1 as ENHRY and CDR2 as SYGVKD. CDR3 sequence (DNA): TGTGCCATCGGGGGGGGACTAGCGGGGGAAGATACGCAGTATTTT. Its protein product is CAIGGGLAGEDTQYF.

The chain uses TRBV19 and TRBJ1-1; 8 bases line up with TRBD1. V was clipped by 5 bases and J by 4 bases; unmatched bases: 6. CDR1 is LNHDA, CDR2 SQIVND, per germline (reference sequence). This CDR3 is built from 14 residues. The CDR3 DNA is TGTGCCAGTAGTCTCGGACAGGGAGGCACTGAAGCTTTCTTT. Its translation: CASSLGQGGTEAFF.